This T cell receptor beta chain is drawn from a study of blood T cell repertoires in COVID-19. Background on the study: The United States, Italy and Spain provided the acute and convalescent COVID-19 samples. PBMCs, B-cell-depleted T cells, or T cells were the source of the cDNA or gDNA that made up the material.

Looked up from germline, CDR1 is SQVTM and CDR2 is ANQGSEA. CDR3 length equals 12 residues. V trimming: 5 bases; J trimming: 5 bases; junction bases outside the gene matches: 2. As concerns this clone: Other DNA sequences in this sample translate to the same CDR3.

Clones were read by immunoSEQ multiplex PCR, and TCRdb kept only the in-frame ones, dropping some. In the table there are around 170,000 clones, about 81% of which are singletons. In Seattle, patients joined the study during active infection and were tracked longitudinally. The chain uses TRBV29-1 and TRBJ2-5, with 10 bases identical to TRBD2. This TCR was sampled from a woman of 80 years or more with COVID-19, enrolled during active disease. Specimen: peripheral blood. Here the CDR3 DNA reads TGCAGCGTTAGCGGGGGGGCCGAGACCCAGTACTTC. Translating gives CSVSGGAETQYF.